The 18 T cell receptor beta chains presented below share a single source sample, sequenced in a study of blood T cell repertoires in COVID-19. Profiling relied on immunoSEQ multiplex PCR, and the TCRdb table lists in-frame clones only, not all of them. Of roughly 200,000 clones listed, 85% are singletons. Sequenced: peripheral blood. The source of these receptors is a woman at least 80 years old with acute or convalescent COVID-19.

This chain joins TRBV6-5 and TRBJ2-1; D gene unclear. CDR1 is MNHEY, CDR2 SVGAGI, per germline. The CDR3 is 13 amino acids. V gave up 8 bases and J gave up 6 bases, with 14 bases separating them. The CDR3 is CASQTYPGNEQFF. DNA for the CDR3: TGTGCCAGCCAGACCTACCCGGGCAATGAGCAGTTCTTC.

The chain couples TRBV18 to TRBJ1-1; D ambiguous. Trimming shortened V by 3 bases and J by 0 bases, and 8 bases separated the two germline ends. The CDR3 length is 14 residues. In germline, CDR1 is KGHSH, CDR2 LQKENI. This chain's CDR3 is CASSPLNMNTEAFF. The CDR3 DNA reads as TGTGCCAGCTCACCCTTAAACATGAACACTGAAGCTTTCTTT.

The chain joins TRBV3-1 (or the pseudogene TRBV3-2) to TRBJ1-1; TRBD1 might be the D (5 bases). Trimming cost V 0 bases and J 6 bases, with 20 bases left between them. CDR3 length: 17 amino acids. Germline CDR1 and CDR2: LGHDT and YNNKEL (reference sequence). CDR3 DNA: TGTGCCAGCAGCCAAGAGTCCCAAAGGGCAGGGAGGGCTGAAGCTTTCTTT. This sequence encodes CASSQESQRAGRAEAFF.

The chain has TRBV19 and TRBJ1-1; the D gene is possibly TRBD1 (5 bases). V was cut by 3 bases and J by 1 base, with 9 bases left in between. Germline V gene lookup returns CDR1 LNHDA and CDR2 SQIVND (reference sequence). The CDR3 has 14 residues. The CDR3 reads CASSIGHPNTEAFF. In DNA form, the CDR3 reads TGTGCCAGTAGTATTGGACACCCGAACACTGAAGCTTTCTTT.

The count of this clone is one. J is TRBJ1-1 and V is TRBV5-1, with 9 bases aligning to TRBD1. The V and J ends lost 5 bases and 3 bases, in that order; junction bases with no gene match: 8. Germline V gene data show CDR1 as SGHRS and CDR2 as YFSETQ. This CDR3 spans 15 amino acids. The CDR3 DNA reads as TGCGCCAGCAGTAGAACAGGGGGCTGGGACACTGAAGCTTTCTTT. This encodes CASSRTGGWDTEAFF. The full variable domain, with the rest looked up from reference TRBV5-1 and TRBJ1-1, is KAGVTQTPRYLIKTRGQQVTLSCSPISGHRSVSWYQQTPGQGLQFLFEYFSETQRNKGNFPGRFSGRQFSNSRSEMNVSTLELGDSALYLCASSRTGGWDTEAFFGQGTRLTVV.

The chain joins TRBV7-9 to TRBJ1-3; D possibly corresponds to TRBD1 (5 bases). Trimming removed 11 bases from V and 2 bases from J, with 16 bases in between. The CDR3 sequence is 14 residues long. The germline V gene encodes CDR1 SEHNR and CDR2 FQNEAQ (reference sequence). This CDR3 is CAGAPWGAGNTIYF. Written as DNA, the CDR3 is TGTGCCGGAGCCCCGTGGGGGGCTGGAAACACCATATATTTT.

This chain uses TRBV4-3 with TRBJ2-2; TRBD2 agrees at 13 bases. J was trimmed by 5 bases and V by 4 bases; bases with no gene match: 4. The CDR3 is 16 amino acids. Germline CDR1 is LGHNA and CDR2 is YSLEER. This CDR3 is CASSLGLAGATGELFF. The DNA of the CDR3 is TGCGCCAGCAGCCTAGGACTAGCGGGAGCAACCGGGGAGCTGTTTTTT.

This chain links TRBV18 with TRBJ1-1, with D possibly being TRBD1 (5 bases). Germline V gives CDR1 KGHSH, CDR2 LQKENI. V lost 5 bases to trimming and J lost 2 bases, with 12 bases between them. The CDR3 consists of 14 residues. This CDR3 is CASSSVRVNTEAFF. CDR3 in DNA: TGTGCCAGCTCATCGGTCAGGGTAAACACTGAAGCTTTCTTT.

The gene calls are TRBV5-1 and TRBJ2-6; 9 bases are shared with TRBD1. Per germline, CDR1 SGHRS and CDR2 YFSETQ. The CDR3 loop spans 16 amino acids. Trimming at V came to 2 bases and at J to 4 bases, leaving 4 bases not matched to a gene. The CDR3 DNA is TGCGCCAGCAGCTTACAGGGGGCGATCGGGGCCAACGTCCTGACTTTC. It yields the protein CASSLQGAIGANVLTF.

V gene TRBV28 combines with J gene TRBJ1-2, with 8 nucleotides matching TRBD1. This CDR3 is built from 14 residues. V was pared by 5 bases and J by 7 bases, with 9 bases of the junction left unmatched. Germline V gene data show CDR1 as MDHEN and CDR2 as SYDVKM. The CDR3 region is CASSLRDRRPGYTF. Written as DNA, the CDR3 is TGTGCCAGCAGTCTCCGGGACAGGCGCCCTGGCTACACCTTC.

This rearrangement joins TRBV10-3 to TRBJ2-5; TRBD1 matches 7 bases. The CDR3 is 14 amino acids. Germline CDR1 reads ENHRY; CDR2 reads SYGVKD. J was trimmed by 2 bases and V by 4 bases; bases with no gene match: 4. CDR3 bases: TGTGCCATCAGTGTCGTCAGGGGGCAAGAGACCCAGTACTTC. Protein: CAISVVRGQETQYF.

The J gene is TRBJ2-2, the V gene TRBV15; D is ambiguous. The germline gives CDR1 LNHNV, CDR2 YYDKDF (reference sequence). CDR3 size: 17 residues. Trimming removed 0 bases from V and 5 bases from J, with 16 bases in between. Here the CDR3 DNA reads TGTGCCACCAGCAGAGATGACGAGGATGGTGGGACCGGGGAGCTGTTTTTT. Its protein is CATSRDDEDGGTGELFF.

This chain links TRBV18 with TRBJ1-2; 7 bases match TRBD1. Trimming cost V 6 bases and J 3 bases; bases outside gene matches: 7. This CDR3 has 14 residues. Germline CDR1 KGHSH, CDR2 LQKENI. The CDR3 DNA sequence: TGTGCCAGCTCGGGGACAGTACGGGACTATGGCTACACCTTC. This sequence encodes CASSGTVRDYGYTF.

The chain carries TRBV28 and TRBJ2-3; possible D gene TRBD2, 5 bases. The CDR3 spans 22 residues. Trimming left V 4 bases short and J 2 bases short, with 34 bases between. The germline gives CDR1 MDHEN, CDR2 SYDVKM. Here the CDR3 reads CASSYPGFRPFVPYADTDTQYF. The CDR3 nucleotides are TGTGCCAGCAGTTACCCGGGGTTTCGACCTTTCGTTCCCTACGCGGACACAGATACGCAGTATTTT.

The chain couples TRBV18 to TRBJ1-5; perhaps TRBD1 as D (6 bases). CDR1 and CDR2 (germline): KGHSH, LQKENI. V lost 3 bases to trimming and J lost 7 bases, with 13 bases between them. The CDR3 consists of 14 residues. The CDR3 region has the DNA TGTGCCAGCTCACCCCAAGGTCAGGGGCAGCCCCAGCATTTT. Its protein product is CASSPQGQGQPQHF.

The chain uses TRBV5-8 and TRBJ2-7; the match to TRBD1 covers 7 bases. This CDR3 region has 14 residues. V trimming: 1 base; J trimming: 6 bases; junction bases outside the gene matches: 7. Germline CDR1 is SGHTS and CDR2 is YDEGEE. The CDR3 DNA reads TGTGCCAGCAGCTTGACAGGGGTCCGGGTCGAGCAGTACTTC. This encodes CASSLTGVRVEQYF.

The rearrangement links TRBV5-4 to TRBJ2-2; D is ambiguous. The CDR3 spans 16 residues. In germline, CDR1 is SGHNT, CDR2 YYREEE (reference sequence). Trimming took 0 bases from V and 6 from J, leaving 15 bases between them. In DNA, the CDR3 is TGTGCCAGCAGCTTGGGTGGGCGAAGTGGATCCGGGGAGCTGTTTTTT. Translation: CASSLGGRSGSGELFF.

The V gene is TRBV5-1, the J gene TRBJ2-3; 14 positions agree with TRBD2. V dropped 2 bases and J dropped 11; count of bases not matched to a gene: 7. Germline CDR1 and CDR2: SGHRS and YFSETQ. This CDR3 has 15 residues. The CDR3 sequence is CASSLWTSGRYKQYF. CDR3 DNA: TGCGCCAGCAGCTTATGGACTAGCGGGAGGTACAAGCAGTATTTT. The variable domain in full, completed from reference TRBV5-1 and TRBJ2-3, reads KAGVTQTPRYLIKTRGQQVTLSCSPISGHRSVSWYQQTPGQGLQFLFEYFSETQRNKGNFPGRFSGRQFSNSRSEMNVSTLELGDSALYLCASSLWTSGRYKQYFGPGTRLTVL.